The 27 T cell receptor beta chains presented below share a single source sample, sequenced in a study of brain T cells in children with intractable seizures. Libraries were prepared by immunoSEQ multiplex PCR; TCRdb keeps only in-frame clonotypes and omits some of them. The sample has fewer than 85,000 clones, about 93% seen once. This sample comprised peripheral blood, obtained at surgery. Receptors were obtained from a boy under two years old with tuberous sclerosis and intractable seizures.

Only a few counts were recorded for this clone. The chain links TRBV6-5 to TRBJ2-1; D not certain. CDR1 and CDR2 (germline): MNHEY, SVGAGI. The V gene lost 6 bases and the J gene lost 0 bases, with 6 bases spanning the gap. CDR3 length: 13 residues. CDR3 coding DNA: TGTGCCAGCAGAAAAGGCTCCTACAATGAGCAGTTCTTC. Translated, it gives CASRKGSYNEQFF.

V is TRBV19 and J is TRBJ1-2; TRBD1 is a possible D gene (5 bases). Germline assignment: CDR1 LNHDA and CDR2 SQIVND (reference sequence). The length of the CDR3 is 13 residues. V lost 8 bases and J 6 bases, leaving 16 bases between the germline ends. In DNA, the CDR3 is TGTGCCAGTTCCCGAAGAATAGGGGATGGCTACACCTTC. It specifies CASSRRIGDGYTF.

The CDR3 is CASSRWSGQETQYF. The DNA for the CDR3 is TGTGCCAGTAGTAGGTGGTCAGGGCAAGAGACCCAGTACTTC. The chain recombines TRBV19 with TRBJ2-5, with D tentatively TRBD1 (5 bases). V lost 4 bases, J lost 2 bases, and 11 bases lay in between. This CDR3 region has 14 residues. CDR1 and CDR2 from the germline V gene are LNHDA and SQIVND (reference sequence). The full variable domain, in which reference TRBV19 and TRBJ2-5 provide the parts outside the CDR3, is DGGITQSPKYLFRKEGQNVTLSCEQNLNHDAMYWYRQDPGQGLRLIYYSQIVNDFQKGDIAEGYSVSREKKESFPLTVTSAQKNPTAFYLCASSRWSGQETQYFGPGTRLLVL.

The chain joins TRBV18 to TRBJ2-1, with 12 bases identical to TRBD2. The germline gives CDR1 KGHSH, CDR2 LQKENI. The CDR3 is made up of 17 amino acids. V was clipped by 5 bases and J by 0 bases; unmatched bases: 5. Here the CDR3 reads CASSSTSGRSSYNEQFF. As DNA, the CDR3 is TGTGCCAGCTCATCAACTAGCGGGAGGAGCTCCTACAATGAGCAGTTCTTC.

This chain joins TRBV29-1 and TRBJ2-3; 8 nucleotides agree with TRBD1. Germline V gene lookup returns CDR1 SQVTM and CDR2 ANQGSEA. There are 12 residues in the CDR3. CDR3: CSIRQGSDTQYF. CDR3 DNA: TGCAGTATTAGACAGGGGTCAGATACGCAGTATTTT.

The J gene is TRBJ1-6, the V gene TRBV6-1; the match to TRBD1 covers 7 bases. CDR3 length equals 15 residues. After removal of 3 bases from V and 7 bases from J, the junction contained 6 bases not matched to a gene. Germline V gene lookup returns CDR1 MNHNS and CDR2 SASEGT. In DNA form, the CDR3 reads TGTGCCAGCAGTGAGAGGACAGGTCCAAATTCACCCCTCCACTTT. It translates to CASSERTGPNSPLHF.

V usage is TRBV5-1 and J usage is TRBJ2-1; no reliable D call. Trimming left V 0 bases short and J 7 bases short, with 11 bases between. This CDR3 region has 14 residues. The germline gives CDR1 SGHRS, CDR2 YFSETQ. The CDR3 sequence: CASSLVSILNEQFF. The CDR3 DNA is TGCGCCAGCAGCTTGGTTTCTATCTTGAATGAGCAGTTCTTC.

The rearrangement links TRBV5-1 to TRBJ1-2; tentative D call: TRBD1 (5 bases). Germline assignment: CDR1 SGHRS and CDR2 YFSETQ. The CDR3 runs 12 residues. Trimming pared 4 bases from V and 2 bases from J, leaving 6 bases between. The CDR3 loop reads CASSRDNYGYTF. The CDR3 nucleotides are TGCGCCAGCAGCCGGGACAACTATGGCTACACCTTC.

The chain links TRBV5-6 to TRBJ1-2; D gene unclear. This CDR3 has 15 amino acids. Germline CDR1 is SGHDT and CDR2 is YYEEEE. V shed 1 base and J shed 5 bases, with 15 bases lying between them. CDR3 sequence reads: CASSLLEYGDYGYTF. CDR3 in DNA: TGTGCCAGCAGCTTGTTGGAGTACGGGGATTATGGCTACACCTTC.

The chain recombines TRBV19 with TRBJ2-7; D might be TRBD1 (6 bases). The germline gives CDR1 LNHDA, CDR2 SQIVND (reference sequence). The CDR3 runs to 16 residues. V lost 5 bases to trimming and J lost 7 bases, with 24 bases between them. CDR3 nucleotide sequence: TGTGCCAGTAGTGGGGTCCGGGACACCTGGTATGGAGAGCAGTACTTC. Its protein product is CASSGVRDTWYGEQYF.

J is TRBJ1-4 and V is TRBV11-2; the match to TRBD1 covers 8 bases. Per the germline V gene, CDR1 is SGHAT and CDR2 is FQNNGV. This CDR3 spans 17 amino acids. J was trimmed by 0 bases and V by 5 bases; bases with no gene match: 8. The CDR3 protein is CASSPWTGRSTNEKLFF. The CDR3 DNA is TGTGCCAGCAGCCCCTGGACAGGGCGGTCAACTAATGAAAAACTGTTTTTT. The full variable domain, in which reference TRBV11-2 and TRBJ1-4 provide the parts outside the CDR3, is EAGVAQSPRYKIIEKRQSVAFWCNPISGHATLYWYQQILGQGPKLLIQFQNNGVVDDSQLPKDRFSAERLKGVDSTLKIQPAKLEDSAVYLCASSPWTGRSTNEKLFFGSGTQLSVL.

The chain has TRBV12-3 or TRBV12-4 and TRBJ2-7, with a tentative D call TRBD1 (5 bases). Trimming stripped 6 bases from V and 4 bases from J, with 13 bases between. The CDR3 sequence is 13 residues long. The CDR3 nucleotides read TGTGCCAGCAGCCCGATAGGGGTTTACGAGCAGTACTTC. Amino acids: CASSPIGVYEQYF.

CDR3 amino acids: CASSLVRTGGIGELFF. DNA of the CDR3: TGTGCCAGCAGCTTGGTCCGGACAGGGGGGATCGGGGAGCTGTTTTTT. V is TRBV5-6 and J is TRBJ2-2; the match to TRBD1 covers 10 bases. Germline V lookup: CDR1 SGHDT, CDR2 YYEEEE. Losses at the gene ends were 0 bases for V and 7 bases for J; bases not matched to a gene: 6. The CDR3 contains 16 residues.

This clone occurred once. The chain couples TRBV7-2 to TRBJ2-7; TRBD2 matches at 9 bases. CDR3 size: 15 residues. CDR1 is SGHTA and CDR2 is FQGNSA in the germline V gene. J gave up 0 bases and V 5 bases, and 5 bases lay outside the gene matches. CDR3 bases: TGTGCCAGCAGCGAAGTAGCGGGGGACTCCTACGAGCAGTACTTC. This encodes CASSEVAGDSYEQYF.

Here the CDR3 reads CATSAPRDINEQFF. For the CDR3, the DNA is TGTGCCACCAGTGCCCCCAGGGACATCAATGAGCAGTTCTTC. V is TRBV24-1 and J is TRBJ2-1, with D perhaps TRBD1 (6 bases). The CDR3 runs 14 residues. From germline, CDR1 is KGHDR and CDR2 SFDVKD. V shed 5 bases and J shed 6 bases, with 13 bases lying between them.

This rearrangement joins TRBV2 to TRBJ2-4; either TRBD1 or TRBD2 may supply D (5 bases each). The V end lost 9 bases, the J end lost 0 bases, and 12 bases lay between the germline ends. The CDR3 totals 14 residues. Germline-derived CDR1 and CDR2 are SNHLY and FYNNEI. The CDR3 sequence: CASSSGLAKNIQYF. CDR3 in DNA: TGTGCCAGTTCCTCGGGGCTAGCCAAAAACATTCAGTACTTC.

This clone appeared a few times. The chain carries TRBV7-9 and TRBJ1-1; no clear D. Looked up from germline, CDR1 is SEHNR and CDR2 is FQNEAQ (reference sequence). CDR3 length equals 15 residues. With 8 bases removed from V and 0 bases from J, the gap between germline ends came to 16 bases. CDR3: CASHHLLTLNTEAFF. CDR3 nucleotides: TGTGCCAGCCACCATCTACTAACACTGAACACTGAAGCTTTCTTT.

J is TRBJ1-1 and V is TRBV12-3 or TRBV12-4; 7 nucleotides agree with TRBD1. The CDR3 is 13 amino acids. With 5 bases clipped from V and 1 base from J, the junction kept 1 base outside the gene matches. The CDR3 sequence: CASSGTANTEAFF. CDR3 nucleotides: TGTGCCAGCAGTGGGACAGCGAACACTGAAGCTTTCTTT.

The chain uses TRBV12-3 or TRBV12-4 and TRBJ1-1, with D tentatively TRBD1 (5 bases). This CDR3 comprises 12 residues. V gave up 8 bases and J gave up 1 base, with 8 bases separating them. This CDR3 reads CASRGGNTEAFF. The CDR3 DNA reads as TGTGCCAGCCGGGGGGGGAACACTGAAGCTTTCTTT.

The CDR3 loop reads CASTPSSYNEQFF. The CDR3 DNA reads TGTGCCAGCACCCCCAGCTCCTACAATGAGCAGTTCTTC. The V gene is TRBV12-3 or TRBV12-4, the J gene TRBJ2-1, with D uncertain. Trimming took off 7 bases at V and 0 bases at J, with 7 bases between the two ends. This CDR3 is built from 13 residues.

The rearrangement uses TRBV12-3 or TRBV12-4 and TRBJ2-3; the D is unclear. CDR3 length: 12 residues. Trimming cost V 5 bases and J 6 bases, with 9 bases left between them. CDR3 sequence: CASSPSMDTQYF. In DNA, the CDR3 is TGTGCCAGCAGTCCCTCTATGGATACGCAGTATTTT.

This clone was seen once. V usage is TRBV7-9 and J usage is TRBJ2-2; D is ambiguous. Trimming shortened V by 2 bases and J by 7 bases, and 5 bases separated the two germline ends. The CDR3 consists of 12 residues. Germline V gene data show CDR1 as SEHNR and CDR2 as FQNEAQ (reference sequence). The CDR3 loop reads CASSLFGGELFF. The CDR3 DNA reads as TGTGCCAGCAGCTTATTTGGCGGGGAGCTGTTTTTT.

The chain couples TRBV28 to TRBJ2-3; 13 bases are shared with TRBD2. J gave up 7 bases and V 5 bases, and 6 bases lay outside the gene matches. The germline V gene has CDR1 MDHEN and CDR2 SYDVKM. CDR3 size: 15 residues. CDR3 nucleotides: TGTGCCAGCAGTACGGGACTAGCGGGATCATATACGCAGTATTTT. Translated: CASSTGLAGSYTQYF.

The rearrangement links TRBV9 to TRBJ2-3, with D perhaps assigned TRBD1 or TRBD2 (6 bases each). The CDR3 totals 14 residues. With 0 bases removed from V and 5 bases from J, the gap between germline ends came to 10 bases. Germline V gene lookup returns CDR1 SGDLS and CDR2 YYNGEE. The CDR3 protein is CASSVAGALDTQYF. In DNA, the CDR3 is TGTGCCAGCAGCGTAGCGGGGGCGTTAGATACGCAGTATTTT.

This clone came up once. V gene TRBV12-3 or TRBV12-4 combines with J gene TRBJ2-1; D not certain. CDR3 length: 12 amino acids. Trimming left V 6 bases short and J 5 bases short, with 8 bases between. CDR3 bases: TGTGCCAGCAGGTTCTGGAACAATGAGCAGTTCTTC. Protein product: CASRFWNNEQFF.

This chain uses TRBV6-5 with TRBJ2-7; D might be TRBD2 (5 bases). The CDR3 sequence is 11 residues long. V gave up 6 bases and J gave up 7 bases, with 10 bases separating them. Germline V CDR1 and CDR2: MNHEY, SVGAGI. Here the CDR3 reads CASSLGVEQYF. CDR3 bases: TGTGCCAGCAGCCTCGGGGTTGAGCAGTACTTC.

This sequence joins TRBV9 and TRBJ1-5, with 8 positions matching TRBD1. The CDR3 is 14 residues long. From germline, CDR1 is SGDLS and CDR2 YYNGEE. V gave up 0 bases and J gave up 7 bases; unmatched junction bases: 3. The CDR3 bases are TGTGCCAGCAGCGTAGGTACAGGGGGACAGCCCCAGCATTTT. This gives the protein CASSVGTGGQPQHF.